A selection of T cell receptor beta chains follows, all from one sample in a study of T cells in Graves' hyperthyroidism and ophthalmopathy. TCRdb recomputed calls from the multiplex PCR reads with MiXCR, one row per CDR3 protein. In the table there are 250,000 to 300,000 distinct CDR3 sequences, less than 20% of which are singletons. The sample taken for sequencing was blood. The receptors stem from a man in his fifties or sixties with Graves' ophthalmopathy. Each CDR3 is given with its conserved first and last residue. A D gene is named only where the DNA matches it firmly. Clone size is stated in some rows and not others, as once, few, many or a class when expanded.

J gene: TRBJ2-1; D gene: TRBD2; clone size: few; V gene: TRBV7-9; CDR3 protein: CASSSDQRELGEQFF; CDR3 DNA: TGTGCCAGCAGCTCGGATCAGCGGGAGCTCGGTGAGCAGTTCTTC
J gene: TRBJ2-3; D gene: .; clone size: .; V gene: TRBV7-2; CDR3 protein: CASSLGGVSGDTQYF; CDR3 DNA: TGTGCCAGCAGCTTAGGGGGCGTTTCCGGAGATACGCAGTATTTT
J gene: TRBJ1-6; D gene: .; clone size: .; V gene: TRBV3-1; CDR3 protein: CASSQYRRSNSPLHF; CDR3 DNA: TGTGCCAGCAGCCAATACAGGAGGTCGAATTCACCCCTCCACTTT
J gene: TRBJ1-1; D gene: TRBD1; clone size: many; V gene: TRBV6-2/TRBV6-3; CDR3 protein: CASSPRTGSTEAFF; CDR3 DNA: TGTGCCAGCAGCCCTAGGACAGGGTCCACTGAAGCTTTCTTT
J gene: TRBJ2-5; D gene: TRBD1; clone size: .; V gene: TRBV10-1; CDR3 protein: CASSDQTGLGETQYF; CDR3 DNA: TGCGCCAGCAGTGACCAGACAGGGCTGGGGGAGACCCAGTACTTC
J gene: TRBJ2-5; D gene: TRBD1; clone size: many; V gene: TRBV6-1; CDR3 protein: CASSEWDTGGATKTQYF; CDR3 DNA: TGTGCCAGCAGTGAATGGGATACAGGGGGCGCAACGAAGACCCAGTACTTC
J gene: TRBJ2-5; D gene: .; clone size: many; V gene: TRBV20-1; CDR3 protein: CSAPLWGAWETQYF; CDR3 DNA: TGCAGTGCTCCCCTTTGGGGGGCCTGGGAGACCCAGTACTTC
J gene: TRBJ2-3; D gene: TRBD1; clone size: few; V gene: TRBV20-1; CDR3 protein: CSARDRVTDTQYF; CDR3 DNA: TGCAGTGCTAGGGACAGGGTCACAGATACGCAGTATTTT
J gene: TRBJ2-7; D gene: TRBD1; clone size: .; V gene: TRBV9; CDR3 protein: CASSVGGQGMYEQYF; CDR3 DNA: TGTGCCAGCAGCGTAGGGGGACAGGGGATGTACGAGCAGTACTTC
J gene: TRBJ1-2; D gene: .; clone size: .; V gene: TRBV6-1; CDR3 protein: CASRVTAVNYDYTF; CDR3 DNA: TGTGCCAGCAGGGTTACAGCTGTTAACTATGACTACACCTTC
J gene: TRBJ1-6; D gene: .; clone size: many; V gene: TRBV3-1; CDR3 protein: CASSQGQGLDSPLHF; CDR3 DNA: TGTGCCAGCAGCCAAGGCCAGGGTCTGGATTCACCCCTCCACTTT
J gene: TRBJ2-5; D gene: .; clone size: few; V gene: TRBV5-4; CDR3 protein: CASSLGGGNVKTQYF; CDR3 DNA: TGTGCCAGCAGCTTGGGTGGCGGGAATGTAAAGACCCAGTACTTC
J gene: TRBJ2-1; D gene: TRBD2; clone size: .; V gene: TRBV19; CDR3 protein: CASSIGTSGPYNEQFF; CDR3 DNA: TGTGCCAGTAGTATTGGGACTAGCGGACCATACAATGAGCAGTTCTTC
J gene: TRBJ2-3; D gene: .; clone size: few; V gene: TRBV4-1; CDR3 protein: CASSQGGTPGDTQYF; CDR3 DNA: TGCGCCAGCAGCCAAGGGGGGACTCCAGGGGATACGCAGTATTTT
J gene: TRBJ2-7; D gene: TRBD2; clone size: few; V gene: TRBV3-1; CDR3 protein: CASSQDPRASGRPSYEQYF; CDR3 DNA: TGTGCCAGCAGCCAAGATCCCCGGGCTAGCGGGAGACCGTCCTACGAGCAGTACTTC
J gene: TRBJ2-5; D gene: TRBD2; clone size: .; V gene: TRBV15; CDR3 protein: CATNDWSASGAIQETQYF; CDR3 DNA: TGTGCCACCAACGATTGGTCGGCTAGCGGGGCCATCCAAGAGACCCAGTACTTC
J gene: TRBJ2-1; D gene: .; clone size: many; V gene: TRBV3-1; CDR3 protein: CASSRQITPPEFF; CDR3 DNA: TGTGCCAGCAGCCGCCAGATTACTCCACCTGAGTTCTTC
J gene: TRBJ1-5; D gene: .; clone size: many; V gene: TRBV7-9; CDR3 protein: CASSLAGAGNQPQHF; CDR3 DNA: TGTGCCAGCAGCTTAGCAGGGGCAGGCAATCAGCCCCAGCATTTT
J gene: TRBJ1-2; D gene: TRBD1; clone size: many; V gene: TRBV28; CDR3 protein: CASRRQGEGGYTF; CDR3 DNA: TGTGCCAGCAGACGACAGGGTGAAGGAGGCTACACCTTC
J gene: TRBJ2-7; D gene: .; clone size: few; V gene: TRBV30; CDR3 protein: CAWGQGNEQYF; CDR3 DNA: TGTGCCTGGGGGCAGGGAAACGAGCAGTACTTC
J gene: TRBJ1-1; D gene: TRBD1; clone size: many; V gene: TRBV3-1; CDR3 protein: CASSPRTGNTEAFF; CDR3 DNA: TGTGCCAGCAGCCCGAGGACAGGGAACACTGAAGCTTTCTTT
J gene: TRBJ2-1; D gene: .; clone size: many; V gene: TRBV28; CDR3 protein: CASFTPGLSYNEQFF; CDR3 DNA: TGTGCCAGCTTCACCCCGGGCCTCTCCTACAATGAGCAGTTCTTC
J gene: TRBJ2-2; D gene: TRBD2; clone size: .; V gene: TRBV20-1; CDR3 protein: CSARDAAAAGGAGELFF; CDR3 DNA: TGCAGTGCTAGAGATGCAGCGGCAGCGGGAGGGGCCGGGGAGCTGTTTTTT